The 25 T cell receptor beta chains given below trace back to one sample, sequenced in a study of cytomegalovirus exposure and HLA in healthy donors. It was with 60 Vbeta and 13 Jbeta primers that the PCR ran. The assay was immunoSEQ multiplex PCR, and TCRdb's table has in-frame clones only and misses some. The sample shows about 55,000 clones, roughly 74% of them seen only once. Sequencing was carried out using PBMCs. These receptors were taken from a man aged 40-49 years in good health and CMV-seropositive.

J is TRBJ2-7 and V is TRBV5-6; tentative D call: TRBD1 (6 bases). Looked up from germline, CDR1 is SGHDT and CDR2 is YYEEEE. The ends were cut back, 4 bases at V and 0 bases at J, with 14 bases in the middle. This CDR3 is built from 15 residues. The CDR3 region has the DNA TGTGCCAGCAGCCGCCTCGACAGGAGCTCCTACGAGCAGTACTTC. Translated: CASSRLDRSSYEQYF.

A note on this clone: Sequence at one end of the junction differs from germline and may be a read error. CDR3 bases: TGTGCCAGCAGCGTAGCGGTGGGGCAGATGCTTCTTTTT. This encodes CASSVAVGQMLLF. The rearrangement joins TRBV9 to TRBJ1-1, with a tentative D call TRBD1 (5 bases). This CDR3 contains 13 residues. Germline V lookup: CDR1 SGDLS, CDR2 YYNGEE.

The genes are TRBV6-5 and TRBJ2-7; 8 nucleotides match TRBD1. Germline V gene lookup returns CDR1 MNHEY and CDR2 SVGAGI. With 0 bases clipped from V and 2 bases from J, the junction kept 0 bases outside the gene matches. The CDR3 consists of 14 residues. The CDR3 bases are TGTGCCAGCAGTTACTCGGACAGGGCCTACGAGCAGTACTTC. It codes for CASSYSDRAYEQYF.

The chain recombines TRBV29-1 with TRBJ2-7, with D possibly TRBD2 on 7 matching bases. CDR3 length: 15 residues. The ends were cut back, 5 bases at V and 2 bases at J, with 19 bases in the middle. Germline V gives CDR1 SQVTM, CDR2 ANQGSEA. CDR3 coding DNA: TGCAGCGTTCCCCGAGCCGGGGGGCAGGCCTACGAGCAGTACTTC. This encodes CSVPRAGGQAYEQYF.

V is TRBV7-9 and J is TRBJ2-4; 10 nucleotides align to TRBD1. V gave up 6 bases and J gave up 7 bases; unmatched junction bases: 6. CDR1 is SEHNR, CDR2 FQNEAQ, per germline (reference sequence). The CDR3 totals 14 residues. This CDR3 is CASRSDRGRNIQYF. The DNA of the CDR3 is TGTGCCAGCAGATCGGACAGGGGGAGGAACATTCAGTACTTC.

The chain recombines TRBV5-6 with TRBJ1-1; D is uncertain. The CDR3 sequence is 13 residues long. Between the trimmed V and J ends, which lost 2 bases and 7 bases, there was a span of 12 bases. The germline gives CDR1 SGHDT, CDR2 YYEEEE. The DNA for the CDR3 is TGTGCCAGCAGCTTCCCGACGAGAGGTGAAGCTTTCTTT. Translation: CASSFPTRGEAFF.

The chain combines TRBV5-6 with TRBJ2-1, with 16 nucleotides matching TRBD2. This CDR3 has 19 residues. Germline CDR1 SGHDT, CDR2 YYEEEE. With V trimmed by 4 bases and J by 0 bases, 7 bases remained unmatched. The CDR3 region is CASSPLGLAGGSSYNEQFF. In DNA, the CDR3 is TGTGCCAGCAGCCCCCTGGGACTAGCGGGGGGGAGCTCCTACAATGAGCAGTTCTTC.

About this clone itself: Because it lacks the conserved phenylalanine or tryptophan at the end, this CDR3 is likely a read error. It is unclear where the CDR3 begins or ends on the DNA, so no DNA is shown, and the CDR3 is as TCRdb lists it. The chain employs TRBV30 and TRBJ2-7; the table's D gene call, TRBD2, was not cross checked with the DNA. The CDR3 totals 12 residues, both ends included. Germline lookup yields CDR1 GTSNPN and CDR2 SVGIG (reference sequence). CDR3 loop: CAFPETSGGRFI.

This clone was seen a few times. The chain carries TRBV29-1 and TRBJ1-1, with D tentatively TRBD1 (5 bases). Germline V gene lookup returns CDR1 SQVTM and CDR2 ANQGSEA. The CDR3 is made up of 13 amino acids. V lost 2 bases to trimming and J lost 1 base, with 8 bases between them. CDR3 sequence (DNA): TGCAGCGTTGAAAGACAGTCGAACACTGAAGCTTTCTTT. This codes for CSVERQSNTEAFF.

Only a few counts were recorded for this clone. The chain is built from TRBV19 and TRBJ2-1; a possible D gene is TRBD1 (6 bases). The CDR3 length is 14 residues. Germline V gene sequence: CDR1 LNHDA, CDR2 SQIVND (reference sequence). Trimming left V 6 bases short and J 1 base short, with 10 bases between. The chain's CDR3 is CASRRTASYNEQFF. CDR3 DNA sequence: TGTGCCAGTAGGAGGACAGCTTCCTACAATGAGCAGTTCTTC.

This chain links TRBV13 with TRBJ1-5; TRBD1 aligns across 10 bases. Per germline, CDR1 PRHDT and CDR2 FYEKMQ (reference sequence). After removal of 5 bases from V and 4 bases from J, the junction contained 14 bases not matched to a gene. The CDR3 is made up of 18 amino acids. The CDR3 is CASSAYGTGAGGNQPQHF. CDR3 DNA sequence: TGTGCCAGCAGCGCATACGGGACAGGGGCGGGAGGGAATCAGCCCCAGCATTTT. Supplemented by reference TRBV13 and TRBJ1-5, the full variable domain reads AAGVIQSPRHLIKEKRETATLKCYPIPRHDTVYWYQQGPGQDPQFLISFYEKMQSDKGSIPDRFSAQQFSDYHSELNMSSLELGDSALYFCASSAYGTGAGGNQPQHFGDGTRLSIL.

This chain joins TRBV4-1 and TRBJ2-5; 14 nucleotides align to TRBD2. Germline V CDR1 and CDR2: MGHRA, YSYEKL. Trimming at V came to 0 bases and at J to 1 base, leaving 13 bases not matched to a gene. The CDR3 loop spans 21 amino acids. As DNA, the CDR3 is TGCGCCAGCAGCCAAGAAAGGGGGGGACTAGCGGGGGCCAGGGGCCAAGAGACCCAGTACTTC. This gives the protein CASSQERGGLAGARGQETQYF.

The chain joins TRBV5-1 to TRBJ1-4, with D possibly matching TRBD1 (5 bases). The CDR3 has 13 residues. Germline V gene sequence: CDR1 SGHRS, CDR2 YFSETQ. The ends were cut back, 5 bases at V and 6 bases at J, with 11 bases in the middle. The CDR3 region is CASSAGLDEKLFF. In DNA, the CDR3 is TGCGCCAGCAGTGCAGGGTTGGATGAAAAACTGTTTTTT.

The CDR3 spells CASSGEYSPLHF. The CDR3 bases are TGTGCCAGCAGTGGGGAGTATTCACCCCTCCACTTT. The V gene is TRBV2, the J gene TRBJ1-6, with D unclear. V lost 4 bases to trimming and J lost 8 bases, with 6 bases between them. The CDR3 is made up of 12 amino acids. Germline V CDR1 and CDR2: SNHLY, FYNNEI. The full variable domain, completed using reference TRBV2 and TRBJ1-6, is EPEVTQTPSHQVTQMGQEVILRCVPISNHLYFYWYRQILGQKVEFLVSFYNNEISEKSEIFDDQFSVERPDGSNFTLKIRSTKLEDSAMYFCASSGEYSPLHFGNGTRLTVT.

The sample holds a few counts of this clone. The chain employs TRBV7-6 and TRBJ2-7, with a possible D match to TRBD1 (6 bases). In germline, CDR1 is SGHVS, CDR2 FNYEAQ. The CDR3 is 15 amino acids. V lost 5 bases, J lost 1 base, and 15 bases lay in between. This CDR3 is CASSQTLQGSYEQYF. The CDR3 DNA sequence: TGTGCCAGCAGCCAAACCCTACAGGGTTCCTACGAGCAGTACTTC.

The chain is built from TRBV5-4 and TRBJ2-7, with TRBD2 matching over 7 bases. The CDR3 sequence is 14 residues long. CDR1 and CDR2 from the germline V gene are SGHNT and YYREEE (reference sequence). J lost 3 bases, V lost 0 bases, and 3 bases had no gene match. In DNA form, the CDR3 reads TGTGCCAGCAGCTTGGCTAGCGGAAACTACGAGCAGTACTTC. It yields the protein CASSLASGNYEQYF.

The chain uses TRBV7-9 and TRBJ2-5; 12 bases align to TRBD2. The CDR3 totals 15 residues. Germline V gene sequence: CDR1 SEHNR, CDR2 FQNEAQ (reference sequence). The trim removed 7 bases at V and 2 bases at J, leaving 5 bases unmatched. For the CDR3, the DNA is TGTGCCAGCATTCTAGCGGGGGGGACTCAAGAGACCCAGTACTTC. Protein: CASILAGGTQETQYF.

The chain employs TRBV7-9 and TRBJ2-1; the D gene is possibly TRBD1 (6 bases). Per the germline V gene, CDR1 is SEHNR and CDR2 is FQNEAQ (reference sequence). Deletions cut 5 bases from V and 5 bases from J, with 25 bases between. CDR3 length: 18 amino acids. CDR3: CASSARGRGRRQDNEQFF. The CDR3 DNA sequence: TGTGCCAGCAGCGCACGAGGGCGCGGCAGGAGACAGGACAATGAGCAGTTCTTC.

This chain uses TRBV29-1 with TRBJ2-1; 11 bases line up with TRBD1. This CDR3 contains 14 residues. Germline V gene data show CDR1 as SQVTM and CDR2 as ANQGSEA. With 6 bases clipped from V and 5 bases from J, the junction kept 6 bases outside the gene matches. CDR3: CSVRDRGFDNEQFF. Written as DNA, the CDR3 is TGCAGCGTCCGGGACAGGGGGTTCGACAATGAGCAGTTCTTC.

This clone was found once. The chain couples TRBV5-1 to TRBJ2-7; 9 bases match TRBD1. Losses at the gene ends were 8 bases for V and 4 bases for J; bases not matched to a gene: 7. The germline gives CDR1 SGHRS, CDR2 YFSETQ. The length of the CDR3 is 13 residues. The CDR3 region is CASPGQGRYEQYF. The CDR3, as DNA: TGCGCCAGTCCGGGACAGGGAAGGTACGAGCAGTACTTC.

This clone has just a few counts. The chain has TRBV27 and TRBJ2-3, with 13 bases matching TRBD2. CDR3 length equals 18 residues. Germline V CDR1 and CDR2: MNHEY, SMNVEV (reference sequence). V was clipped by 7 bases and J by 4 bases; unmatched bases: 14. This chain's CDR3 is CASTPGLAGTGVSDTQYF. CDR3 DNA sequence: TGTGCCAGCACCCCGGGACTAGCGGGGACCGGAGTTTCAGATACGCAGTATTTT.

The rearrangement joins TRBV6-1 to TRBJ2-1; 9 bases fit TRBD1. Germline V gene sequence: CDR1 MNHNS, CDR2 SASEGT. The ends lost 8 bases at V and 7 bases at J; junction bases unmatched: 9. The CDR3 loop spans 14 amino acids. The CDR3 sequence is CASFPGTGKNEQFF. CDR3 DNA: TGTGCCAGCTTCCCTGGGACAGGGAAAAATGAGCAGTTCTTC.

This clone turned up a few times. The genes are TRBV4-1 and TRBJ2-3; D is ambiguous. Germline CDR1 MGHRA, CDR2 YSYEKL. Trimming cost V 0 bases and J 0 bases, with 10 bases left between them. There are 16 residues in the CDR3. CDR3 amino acids: CASSQDERPSTDTQYF. CDR3 sequence (DNA): TGCGCCAGCAGCCAAGATGAGCGACCTAGCACAGATACGCAGTATTTT.

The chain combines TRBV7-3 with TRBJ2-1; 10 bases align to TRBD2. The CDR3 sequence is 15 residues long. Per the germline V gene, CDR1 is SGHTA and CDR2 is FQGTGA. J gave up 5 bases and V 5 bases, and 6 bases lay outside the gene matches. The CDR3, as DNA: TGTGCCAGCAGCCCGGGGACTAGCGCTGACAATGAGCAGTTCTTC. Translating gives CASSPGTSADNEQFF.

The rearrangement links TRBV6-6 to TRBJ2-1; a possible D gene is TRBD2 (7 bases). Trimming pared 2 bases from V and 3 bases from J, leaving 11 bases between. CDR3 size: 15 residues. CDR1 is MNHNY and CDR2 is SVGAGI in the germline V gene (reference sequence). CDR3 sequence (DNA): TGTGCCAGCAGTTACGAGGGGGGGTACTACAATGAGCAGTTCTTC. Amino acid sequence: CASSYEGGYYNEQFF.